The 30 T cell receptor beta chains below come from one sample, sequenced in a study of CD8+ T cells in alopecia areata. Treatment in this sample: oral pan-JAK inhibitor, 5-10 mg twice daily. RNA extraction was followed by reverse transcription into cDNA, which acted as the sequencing template. Repertoires were generated with immunoSEQ multiplex PCR, while TCRdb's copy carries only in-frame clones and drops some. The sample lists 35,000 to 45,000 clones; roughly 92% were seen once. The sample in question was CD8+ T cells sorted from blood, obtained at week 24, from a patient treated with tofacitinib. The origin of the receptors is a human donor with alopecia areata.

The rearrangement joins TRBV9 to TRBJ2-7; 10 bases align to TRBD1. The germline CDR1 and CDR2 sequences are SGDLS and YYNGEE. The CDR3 spans 15 residues. The V and J ends lost 4 bases and 6 bases, in that order; junction bases with no gene match: 10. CDR3 bases: TGTGCCAGCAGCCCCGGGACAGGGGATGTTGGCGAGCAGTACTTC. This sequence encodes CASSPGTGDVGEQYF.

The chain employs TRBV29-1 and TRBJ1-3; D might be TRBD1 (5 bases). Germline V lookup: CDR1 SQVTM, CDR2 ANQGSEA. Trimming stripped 4 bases from V and 8 bases from J, with 18 bases between. The CDR3 is made up of 14 amino acids. The CDR3 sequence is CSVVVVGRRDTIYF. The CDR3, as DNA: TGCAGCGTTGTAGTAGTGGGGCGGAGAGACACCATATATTTT.

This clone has only one observation. The chain recombines TRBV7-2 with TRBJ1-2, with D tentatively TRBD1 (5 bases). V was pared by 8 bases and J by 4 bases, with 23 bases between. Germline CDR1 and CDR2: SGHTA and FQGNSA. This CDR3 has 16 residues. CDR3 sequence (DNA): TGTGCCAGCCAGAGGGCGGGCAGGGTGGATCGCTATGGCTACACCTTC. This gives the protein CASQRAGRVDRYGYTF. Variable domain in full (rest from reference TRBV7-2 and TRBJ1-2): GAGVSQSPSNKVTEKGKDVELRCDPISGHTALYWYRQSLGQGLEFLIYFQGNSAPDKSGLPSDRFSAERTGGSVSTLTIQRTQQEDSAVYLCASQRAGRVDRYGYTFGSGTRLTVV.

Details on this clone: The DNA is left out, because the CDR3 cannot be placed on it with certainty; the CDR3 is given as TCRdb lists it. This rearrangement joins TRBV15 to TRBJ1-1; TRBD1 was called by the table and not checked on the DNA. Germline V CDR1 and CDR2: LNHNV, YYDKDF (reference sequence). The CDR3 spans 14 residues, counting both ends. CDR3 sequence reads: CATSILDRASEAFF.

J is TRBJ1-5 and V is TRBV19, with no clear D. Trimming cost V 3 bases and J 3 bases, with 12 bases left between them. Germline loops: CDR1 LNHDA, CDR2 SQIVND (reference sequence). The CDR3 contains 15 residues. The CDR3 DNA follows: TGTGCCAGTAGTATCGTGCAAGCGAACAATCAGCCCCAGCATTTT. It codes for CASSIVQANNQPQHF.

V usage is TRBV29-1 and J usage is TRBJ2-2, with 10 bases lining up with TRBD1. There are 17 residues in the CDR3. Germline values: CDR1 SQVTM, CDR2 ANQGSEA. The V and J ends lost 0 bases and 2 bases, in that order; junction bases with no gene match: 6. This CDR3 reads CSVEEVTGGLNTGELFF. CDR3 bases: TGCAGCGTTGAAGAGGTGACAGGGGGCCTAAACACCGGGGAGCTGTTTTTT.

V gene TRBV5-1 combines with J gene TRBJ2-7; possible D gene TRBD2, 6 bases. This CDR3 has 15 residues. CDR1 SGHRS and CDR2 YFSETQ come from the germline V gene. Trimming cost V 0 bases and J 3 bases, with 13 bases left between them. For the CDR3, the DNA is TGCGCCAGCAGCTTGGTGGCGGGGACTTTCTACGAGCAGTACTTC. Protein sequence: CASSLVAGTFYEQYF.

The chain combines TRBV28 with TRBJ2-7, with D perhaps matching TRBD2 (5 bases). The CDR3 is 16 residues long. Trimming pared 3 bases from V and 2 bases from J, leaving 17 bases between. Germline V gives CDR1 MDHEN, CDR2 SYDVKM. The CDR3 spells CASSLGARTDTYEQYF. For the CDR3, the DNA is TGTGCCAGCAGTTTGGGAGCTAGAACCGACACCTACGAGCAGTACTTC.

The CDR3 is CASSRLAGGTDTQYF. The CDR3 region has the DNA TGTGCCAGCAGCAGACTAGCGGGGGGCACAGATACGCAGTATTTT. The chain links TRBV2 to TRBJ2-3; 12 bases match TRBD2. This CDR3 is 15 amino acids long. The germline V gene encodes CDR1 SNHLY and CDR2 FYNNEI. The V gene end was trimmed by 6 bases and the J gene end by 1 base; junction bases not matched to a gene: 2.

This chain links TRBV19 with TRBJ2-1; D is possibly TRBD2 (6 bases). Trimming left V 3 bases short and J 4 bases short, with 16 bases between. This CDR3 contains 16 residues. Germline lookup yields CDR1 LNHDA and CDR2 SQIVND (reference sequence). Here the CDR3 reads CASSIFPAGSYNEQFF. The CDR3 nucleotides are TGTGCCAGTAGTATTTTTCCGGCGGGAAGTTACAATGAGCAGTTCTTC.

This clone was seen once. The rearrangement joins TRBV4-3 to TRBJ2-1; 8 bases line up with TRBD2. Germline CDR1 is LGHNA and CDR2 is YSLEER. V was clipped by 3 bases and J by 4 bases; unmatched bases: 8. The CDR3 consists of 16 residues. CDR3 in amino acids: CASSQFGRGAYNEQFF. The CDR3 DNA sequence: TGCGCCAGCAGCCAGTTTGGGCGGGGGGCATACAATGAGCAGTTCTTC.

Notes on this clone: A junction end diverges from the germline sequence, so it may reflect a read error. The sample holds other DNA sequences that translate to the same CDR3. This chain joins TRBV27 and TRBJ2-7; D unclear. The CDR3 runs 13 residues. Germline values: CDR1 MNHEY, CDR2 SMNVEV (reference sequence). The CDR3 region is CASSLGDSLEQYF. The CDR3 bases are TGTGCCAGCAGTTTAGGCGATTCCCTTGAGCAGTACTTT.

The V call is TRBV5-6, the J call TRBJ2-7; no clear D. Looked up from germline, CDR1 is SGHDT and CDR2 is YYEEEE. Between the trimmed V and J ends, which lost 2 bases and 4 bases, there was a span of 4 bases. This CDR3 contains 11 residues. The CDR3 region has the DNA TGTGCCAGCAGCTTAGGGTACGAGCAGTACTTC. Its protein is CASSLGYEQYF.

V is TRBV7-2 and J is TRBJ2-7; possibly TRBD2 for D (6 bases). This CDR3 has 17 amino acids. The germline V gene encodes CDR1 SGHTA and CDR2 FQGNSA. V was pared by 1 base and J by 2 bases, with 18 bases between. In DNA form, the CDR3 reads TGTGCCAGCAGCTTAGGATATGGCGGGGTGTTTGCCTACGAGCAGTACTTC. This gives the protein CASSLGYGGVFAYEQYF.

This sequence joins TRBV7-6 and TRBJ1-3, with TRBD1 matching 9 bases. With V trimmed by 5 bases and J by 4 bases, 6 bases remained unmatched. Germline V gene data show CDR1 as SGHVS and CDR2 as FNYEAQ. This CDR3 comprises 15 residues. The DNA of the CDR3 is TGTGCCAGCAGCCTAGGGACAGGGTCGGGAAACACCATATATTTT. It encodes CASSLGTGSGNTIYF.

The chain has TRBV2 and TRBJ2-3; TRBD1 is a possible D gene (6 bases). Between the trimmed V and J ends, which lost 8 bases and 1 base, there was a span of 13 bases. The CDR3 is 14 residues long. Germline CDR1 SNHLY, CDR2 FYNNEI. CDR3 region: CASEGGDGTDTQYF. The CDR3 DNA reads TGTGCCAGCGAAGGGGGAGACGGCACAGATACGCAGTATTTT.

V usage is TRBV6-1 and J usage is TRBJ1-2; possibly TRBD1 for D (5 bases). The CDR3 has 16 amino acids. CDR1 is MNHNS and CDR2 is SASEGT in the germline V gene. Trimming pared 2 bases from V and 8 bases from J, leaving 21 bases between. CDR3 coding DNA: TGTGCCAGCAGTGAACGCTGGGGGACCGCGTTAACCGGCTACACCTTC. Its protein is CASSERWGTALTGYTF.

The J gene is TRBJ2-1, the V gene TRBV4-3; 9 positions agree with TRBD1. V dropped 0 bases and J dropped 6; count of bases not matched to a gene: 15. The CDR3 covers 19 residues. Germline V lookup: CDR1 LGHNA, CDR2 YSLEER. As DNA, the CDR3 is TGCGCCAGCAGCCAAGAAGACCTTATACAGGGGGCATTCGGCAATGAGCAGTTCTTC. It translates to CASSQEDLIQGAFGNEQFF.

This chain connects TRBV6-5 to TRBJ1-1; weak D call: TRBD1 (6 bases). This CDR3 contains 16 residues. Per germline, CDR1 MNHEY and CDR2 SVGAGI. V shed 2 bases and J shed 5 bases, with 18 bases lying between them. DNA of the CDR3: TGTGCCAGCAGTTACCCATCGACAGGAAGGCGAACTGAAGCTTTCTTT. Translated: CASSYPSTGRRTEAFF.

The chain uses TRBV6-5 and TRBJ2-2; D perhaps matches TRBD1 (5 bases). Trimming pared 6 bases from V and 12 bases from J, leaving 14 bases between. Germline V lookup: CDR1 MNHEY, CDR2 SVGAGI. This CDR3 comprises 12 residues. CDR3 sequence: CASSPDSRKLFF. CDR3 coding DNA: TGTGCCAGCAGCCCCGACAGCAGGAAGCTGTTTTTT.

A few counts support this clone. The CDR3 is CASSLNSGGTYEQYF. DNA for the CDR3: TGCGCCAGCAGCCTCAATAGCGGGGGTACCTACGAGCAGTACTTC. The chain joins TRBV4-1 to TRBJ2-7; 9 bases match TRBD2. Trimming took 4 bases from V and 2 from J; bases not matched to a gene: 6. The CDR3 runs 15 residues. Germline CDR1 and CDR2: MGHRA and YSYEKL.

The sample holds one count of this clone. CDR3 in amino acids: CASSQEGREETQYF. In nucleotides, the CDR3 is TGCGCCAGCAGCCAAGAGGGTCGAGAAGAGACCCAGTACTTC. The chain links TRBV4-1 to TRBJ2-5, with D hard to call. Between the trimmed V and J ends, which lost 0 bases and 3 bases, there was a span of 8 bases. CDR3 size: 14 residues. The germline gives CDR1 MGHRA, CDR2 YSYEKL.

The rearrangement joins TRBV6-6 to TRBJ2-7; D remains unclear. The CDR3 covers 15 residues. The V gene lost 7 bases and the J gene lost 5 bases, with 21 bases spanning the gap. The germline gives CDR1 MNHNY, CDR2 SVGAGI (reference sequence). The CDR3 DNA sequence: TGTGCCAGCACCCCGGCAGCCACCCTAGGGAACGAGCAGTACTTC. Amino acid sequence: CASTPAATLGNEQYF.

V usage is TRBV19 and J usage is TRBJ1-1; 7 bases are a match to TRBD1. The V segment lost 5 bases and the J segment 3 bases; nucleotides outside the gene matches: 12. The CDR3 loop spans 16 amino acids. Germline CDR1 is LNHDA and CDR2 is SQIVND (reference sequence). CDR3 bases: TGTGCCAGTAGTTCCCTCCAGGGGGGAGTGGACACTGAAGCTTTCTTT. Protein sequence: CASSSLQGGVDTEAFF.

This chain connects TRBV7-7 to TRBJ1-5; maybe TRBD1 (6 bases). This CDR3 has 16 residues. Per the germline V gene, CDR1 is SSHAT and CDR2 is FNYEAQ (reference sequence). CDR3 protein: CATCRDTLYSNQPQHF. The CDR3 DNA is TGTGCTACCTGCAGGGACACCCTGTATAGCAATCAGCCCCAGCATTTT.

This clone was observed a few times. V usage is TRBV29-1 and J usage is TRBJ2-2; TRBD2 agrees at 10 bases. CDR3 size: 15 residues. Germline loops: CDR1 SQVTM, CDR2 ANQGSEA. After removal of 8 bases from V and 1 base from J, the junction contained 7 bases not matched to a gene. CDR3 in amino acids: CSIRIAGGNTGELFF. As DNA, the CDR3 is TGCAGCATTCGAATAGCGGGGGGGAACACCGGGGAGCTGTTTTTT.

This clone was detected only a few times. V is TRBV30 and J is TRBJ2-5, with D perhaps matching TRBD1 (6 bases). This CDR3 contains 14 residues. Germline assignment: CDR1 GTSNPN and CDR2 SVGIG (reference sequence). V dropped 1 base and J dropped 4 bases, with 13 bases sitting between them. CDR3 sequence reads: CAWSGGPKGETQYF. In nucleotides, the CDR3 is TGTGCCTGGAGTGGGGGGCCTAAAGGAGAGACCCAGTACTTC.

This CDR3 is CASSVETGIQYF. Here the CDR3 DNA reads TGTGCCAGCAGCGTTGAAACAGGGATCCAGTACTTC. The rearrangement links TRBV13 to TRBJ2-5, with a tentative D call TRBD1 (6 bases). Germline values: CDR1 PRHDT, CDR2 FYEKMQ (reference sequence). The CDR3 is 12 amino acids. Trimming took off 5 bases at V and 10 bases at J, with 14 bases between the two ends.

V gene TRBV7-9 combines with J gene TRBJ2-7; D is perhaps TRBD1 or TRBD2 (5 bases each). Germline V CDR1 and CDR2: SEHNR, FQNEAQ (reference sequence). Trimming removed 4 bases at V and 0 bases at J, with 16 bases between. This CDR3 contains 16 residues. The CDR3 spells CASSSLAGPSSYEQYF. CDR3 DNA sequence: TGTGCCAGCAGCTCCCTAGCAGGGCCCTCCTCCTACGAGCAGTACTTC.

The sample holds one count of this clone. The chain carries TRBV7-8 and TRBJ2-2, with D uncertain. CDR3 length: 15 residues. Germline assignment: CDR1 SGHVS and CDR2 FQNEAQ. Trimming shortened V by 1 base and J by 2 bases, and 8 bases separated the two germline ends. The CDR3 coding sequence is TGTGCCAGCAGCTTAGTGCTGGGAAACACCGGGGAGCTGTTTTTT. Protein product: CASSLVLGNTGELFF.